This T cell receptor (beta chain) was obtained from a study of shared clonotypes between healthy human individuals. Study observations and caveats: Clonotype sharing among donors likely depends on sequencing depth.

Naive CD8 cells comprised CD45RO-negative, CCR7-positively selected cells, excluding terminally differentiated effector memory CD45RA+ cells. Germline CDR1 reads SGHTA; CDR2 reads FQGNSA. CDR3 length: 16 amino acids. J lost 3 bases, V lost 5 bases, and 8 bases had no gene match. The repertoire was sequenced with immunoSEQ multiplex PCR; TCRdb's copy has only in-frame clones and lacks some. Of under 700,000 clones in the sample, around 96% were seen once. As regards this clone: Its antigen is undetermined.

The V call is TRBV7-2, the J call TRBJ2-4, with TRBD2 matching over 9 bases. The receptor was derived from a woman in her 30s in good health. Sequencing was performed on naive CD8+ T cells sorted from blood. This CDR3 is CASSLASGNGKNIQYF. The CDR3 DNA is TGTGCCAGCAGCCTTGCTAGCGGGAACGGCAAAAACATTCAGTACTTC.